What follows is one TCR beta chain and its context. Antigen unknown. The sample belongs to a study of shared clonotypes between healthy human individuals. Investigators divided CD4+ cells into CD45RA+ naive and CD45RA-negative memory subsets. Whole-study results and caveats: Shared clonotypes across all four donors exceeded non-shared ones in generation probability.

TCRdb keeps only in-frame clones here, not all; method: immunoSEQ multiplex PCR. The sample contains around 1.4 million clones, 98% of which appear only once. Germline lookup yields CDR1 SGDLS and CDR2 YYNGEE. The CDR3 sequence is 15 residues long. Deletions cut 0 bases from V and 2 bases from J, with 11 bases between. Sequenced: naive CD4+ T cells sorted from blood. The subset was: CD45RA+ positively selected. The chain couples TRBV9 to TRBJ1-2; a weak D match, TRBD1 (6 bases). The TCR originated in a man aged 25-45 years in good health. The CDR3 DNA follows: TGTGCCAGCAGCGTAGGTCCGGGGGCGAACTATGGCTACACCTTC. This translates into CASSVGPGANYGYTF.